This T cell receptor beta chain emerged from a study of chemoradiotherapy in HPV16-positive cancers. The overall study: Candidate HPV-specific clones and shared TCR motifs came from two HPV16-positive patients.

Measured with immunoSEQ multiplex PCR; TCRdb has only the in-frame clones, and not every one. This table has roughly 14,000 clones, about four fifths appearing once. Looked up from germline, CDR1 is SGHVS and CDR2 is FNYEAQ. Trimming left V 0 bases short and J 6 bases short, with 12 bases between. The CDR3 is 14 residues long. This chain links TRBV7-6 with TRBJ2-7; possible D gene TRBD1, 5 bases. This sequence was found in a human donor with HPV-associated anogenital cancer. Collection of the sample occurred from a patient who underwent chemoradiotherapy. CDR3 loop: CASSLAGVTGEQYF. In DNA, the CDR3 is TGTGCCAGCAGCTTAGCAGGGGTCACTGGCGAGCAGTACTTC.